These 10 T cell receptor beta chains were all obtained from the same sample, sequenced in a study of cytomegalovirus exposure and HLA in healthy donors. It was with 60 Vbeta and 13 Jbeta primers that the PCR ran. The repertoire was sequenced with immunoSEQ multiplex PCR; TCRdb's copy has only in-frame clones and lacks some. Among about 150,000 clones listed, roughly 73% were seen once. Material: PBMCs. The origin of the receptors is a man between 18 and 29 years old in good health and CMV-seropositive.

The V and J genes are TRBV28 and TRBJ1-2; TRBD1 agrees at 9 bases. V lost 5 bases to trimming and J lost 6 bases; unmatched junction nucleotides: 7. The CDR3 is made up of 14 amino acids. Germline V gene sequence: CDR1 MDHEN, CDR2 SYDVKM. The CDR3: CASSPGTGRDGYTF. CDR3 nucleotide sequence: TGTGCCAGCAGTCCCGGGACAGGGAGAGATGGCTACACCTTC.

The chain carries TRBV10-2 and TRBJ2-5; D might be TRBD1 (5 bases). The end of the DNA fits TRBJ2-7 better, so the J call may be wrong. The length of the CDR3 is 14 residues. Germline V gives CDR1 WSHSY, CDR2 SAAADI. CDR3 in DNA: TGCGCCAGCAGTGAGTCGGCTCAGGGTTACGAGCAGTACTTC. Encoded protein: CASSESAQGYEQYF.

The chain has TRBV5-1 and TRBJ1-3; a possible D gene is TRBD1 (5 bases). Per the germline V gene, CDR1 is SGHRS and CDR2 is YFSETQ. Trimming pared 0 bases from V and 7 bases from J, leaving 14 bases between. The CDR3 length is 15 residues. The CDR3 spells CASSLVAGPGNTIYF. In DNA, the CDR3 is TGCGCCAGCAGCTTGGTTGCGGGGCCGGGTAACACCATATATTTT. The whole variable domain, remainder taken from reference TRBV5-1 and TRBJ1-3, is KAGVTQTPRYLIKTRGQQVTLSCSPISGHRSVSWYQQTPGQGLQFLFEYFSETQRNKGNFPGRFSGRQFSNSRSEMNVSTLELGDSALYLCASSLVAGPGNTIYFGEGSWLTVV.

The V gene is TRBV2, the J gene TRBJ2-5, with D perhaps TRBD1 (5 bases). The CDR3 runs 14 residues. Trimming took 1 base from V and 1 from J, leaving 7 bases between them. Germline V gene sequence: CDR1 SNHLY, CDR2 FYNNEI. In DNA form, the CDR3 reads TGTGCCAGCAGTGAAGTGACAGCCCAAGAGACCCAGTACTTC. This encodes CASSEVTAQETQYF.

This rearrangement joins TRBV6-6 to TRBJ2-2, with 13 bases that match TRBD2. Germline loops: CDR1 MNHNY, CDR2 SVGAGI (reference sequence). J gave up 6 bases and V 6 bases, and 7 bases lay outside the gene matches. The CDR3 extends over 16 amino acids. Here the CDR3 reads CASSRKGLAGAGELFF. The CDR3 DNA reads as TGTGCCAGCAGCCGGAAAGGACTAGCGGGAGCCGGGGAGCTGTTTTTT.

This chain links TRBV27 with TRBJ2-7; 10 positions agree with TRBD2. The CDR3 is 17 residues long. The junction had 14 bases not matched to a gene; V was cut back by 2 bases and J by 7 bases. CDR1 is MNHEY and CDR2 is SMNVEV in the germline V gene (reference sequence). CDR3 residues: CASSLNLLTSGVGEQYF. CDR3 in DNA: TGTGCCAGCAGTTTAAATTTACTTACTAGCGGGGTGGGGGAGCAGTACTTC.

This chain joins TRBV30 and TRBJ2-3; 11 bases align to TRBD2. There are 15 residues in the CDR3. V lost 4 bases and J lost 8; bases outside the gene matches: 11. In germline, CDR1 is GTSNPN, CDR2 SVGIG (reference sequence). The CDR3 coding sequence is TGTGCCTGGACGCCACAACTAGCGGGAGAAGGTACGCAGTATTTT. It specifies CAWTPQLAGEGTQYF.

The chain combines TRBV5-1 with TRBJ1-1; D remains unclear. The CDR3 has 15 amino acids. V lost 0 bases and J 5 bases, leaving 14 bases between the germline ends. CDR1 and CDR2 from the germline V gene are SGHRS and YFSETQ. CDR3 coding DNA: TGCGCCAGCAGCTTGGAAGGCTTTCGGAGGACTGAAGCTTTCTTT. Translating it yields CASSLEGFRRTEAFF.

This clone was observed a handful of times. Compared with germline, one end of the junction differs, possibly owing to a read error. V is TRBV7-9 and J is TRBJ2-5; 7 positions match TRBD1. CDR3 length: 14 amino acids. Germline values: CDR1 SEHNR, CDR2 FQNEAQ (reference sequence). CDR3 protein: CSSSPKGGRETQYF. DNA for the CDR3: TGTTCCAGCAGCCCTAAAGGGGGCCGGGAGACCCAGTACTTC.

This clone has a handful of counts. The chain couples TRBV27 to TRBJ1-1; D is undetermined. Trimming shortened V by 4 bases and J by 1 base, and 7 bases separated the two germline ends. CDR1 and CDR2 from the germline V gene are MNHEY and SMNVEV (reference sequence). CDR3 length: 13 residues. CDR3 nucleotides: TGTGCCAGCAGTTCTGCAGGGAACACTGAAGCTTTCTTT. This encodes CASSSAGNTEAFF.